The T cell receptor (beta chain) described here comes from a study of CD8+CD57+ T cells in acquired aplastic anemia. Broader study findings: Simpson's diversity of CD8+ cells was not significantly different in patients compared with controls.

Individuals selected for sequencing had exhibited CD8+CD57+ cell expansion on flow cytometry. The use of genomic DNA as template underpinned the TCR beta VDJ and CDR3 profiling. MiXCR, applied by TCRdb to the reads, yields one record per CDR3 protein. Of 150,000 to 200,000 distinct CDR3 sequences listed, 40% to 50% are singletons. Details on this clonotype: The antigen remains undetermined.

The TCR originated in a human donor with aplastic anemia. Material for sequencing was sorted CD4+, CD8+, or CD8+CD57+ T cells (not recorded which) from PBMCs.

CDR3 nucleotide sequence: TGTGCCACCAGTGACTCAAACCTAGCGGGGGGGGAGCAGTACTTC. Translating gives CATSDSNLAGGEQYF. The chain has TRBV24-1 and TRBJ2-7; 12 bases match TRBD2. The CDR3 consists of 15 residues. CDR1 is KGHDR and CDR2 is SFDVKD in the germline V gene. J was trimmed by 7 bases and V by 4 bases; bases with no gene match: 7.